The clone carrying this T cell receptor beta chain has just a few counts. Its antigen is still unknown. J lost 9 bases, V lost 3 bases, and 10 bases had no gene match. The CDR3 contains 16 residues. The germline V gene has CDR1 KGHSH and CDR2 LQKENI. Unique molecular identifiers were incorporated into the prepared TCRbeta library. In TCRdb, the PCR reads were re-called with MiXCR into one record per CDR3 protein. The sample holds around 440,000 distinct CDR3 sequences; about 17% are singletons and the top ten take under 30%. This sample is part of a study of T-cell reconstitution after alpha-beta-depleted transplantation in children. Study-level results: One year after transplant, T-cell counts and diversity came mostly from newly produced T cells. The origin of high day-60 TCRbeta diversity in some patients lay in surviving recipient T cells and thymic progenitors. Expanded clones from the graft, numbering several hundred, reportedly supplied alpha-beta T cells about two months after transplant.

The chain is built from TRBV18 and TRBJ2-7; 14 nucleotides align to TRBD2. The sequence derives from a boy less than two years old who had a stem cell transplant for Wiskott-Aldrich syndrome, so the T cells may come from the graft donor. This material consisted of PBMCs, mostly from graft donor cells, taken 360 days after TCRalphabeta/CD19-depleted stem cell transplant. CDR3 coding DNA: TGTGCCAGCTCACCTCAGGTGGGACTAGCGGGAGAGCTGCAGTACTTC. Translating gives CASSPQVGLAGELQYF.